This TCR beta chain appears in the sequencing data of a study of cytomegalovirus exposure and HLA in healthy donors. Findings of the study overall: Whilst most TCR sequences proved rare, a subset of public TCRs occurred across many donors. CMV serostatus was the only immune exposure information that was available. In a later analysis, a missense DCLRE1C variant was linked to TCR beta V- and J-gene trimming.

Note on this clone: What it binds is unknown.

Germline CDR1 SGHTA, CDR2 FQGNSA. This CDR3 spans 15 amino acids. V shed 4 bases and J shed 4 bases, with 13 bases lying between them. Researchers ran the PCR with 60 Vbeta and 13 Jbeta primers. Some clones are missing from TCRdb's copy, which holds only in-frame ones; the method was immunoSEQ multiplex PCR. The profile covers around 80,000 clones, with 60% to 85% appearing a single time and 4.5% taken by the ten largest. The J gene is TRBJ1-4, the V gene TRBV7-2, with a possible D match to TRBD1 (6 bases). Sequenced: PBMCs. The clonotype originates from a man aged 40-49 years in good health and CMV-seronegative. The CDR3 loop is CASSSRGAVNEKLFF. Written as DNA, the CDR3 is TGTGCCAGCAGCTCGCGGGGGGCCGTTAATGAAAAACTGTTTTTT.